The 6 T cell receptor beta chains in this list originate from one sample, sequenced in a study of blood T cells in healthy people across ages. A second PCR, run for roughly 7 to 11 cycles, used a sample-barcoded 5' primer plus a J-beta primer mix. Via MiXCR, TCRdb re-called the 5' RACE reads, giving one row per CDR3 protein. The repertoire consists of fewer than 600,000 distinct CDR3 sequences, with about 27% occurring once and the leading ten covering roughly 3.5%. The same data also went into a second study, on T cells of mothers and their children.

The source material was blood. These receptor sequences come from a boy between 2 and 10 years old in good health.

V is TRBV20-1 and J is TRBJ2-2, with D maybe TRBD1 (6 bases). The CDR3 extends over 16 amino acids. Germline-derived CDR1 and CDR2 are DFQATT and SNEGSKA (reference sequence). Trimming shortened V by 0 bases and J by 1 base, and 12 bases separated the two germline ends. CDR3 sequence reads: CSARDRIGGNTGELFF. CDR3 nucleotide sequence: TGCAGTGCTAGAGATAGGATAGGGGGGAACACCGGGGAGCTGTTTTTT.

This clonotype was detected ten times or more. The CDR3 DNA is TGCAGTGCTGACCGGGACGCGTACCAAGAGACCCAGTACTTC. It is translated as CSADRDAYQETQYF. The chain recombines TRBV20-1 with TRBJ2-5, with D possibly being TRBD1 or TRBD2 (5 bases each). Trimming took off 5 bases at V and 0 bases at J, with 13 bases between the two ends. The germline CDR1 and CDR2 sequences are DFQATT and SNEGSKA (reference sequence). This CDR3 has 14 residues.

This chain uses TRBV6-2 or TRBV6-3 with TRBJ2-7; D is unclear. Germline CDR1 and CDR2: MNHEY and SVGEGT. V was trimmed by 0 bases and J by 2 bases, leaving 20 bases between them. The CDR3 spans 18 residues. As DNA, the CDR3 is TGTGCCAGCAGTTACTCTGCTGGACCTACGACTCGACCCTACGAGCAGTACTTC. Residues: CASSYSAGPTTRPYEQYF.

This clonotype appeared a few times. The V call is TRBV3-1, the J call TRBJ2-7; perhaps TRBD2 as D (6 bases). Per germline, CDR1 LGHDT and CDR2 YNNKEL (reference sequence). V was trimmed by 0 bases and J by 1 base, leaving 10 bases between them. The CDR3 runs to 15 residues. The CDR3 DNA reads as TGTGCCAGCAGCCAAGATGCGGGGTCTTCCTACGAGCAGTACTTC. Translation: CASSQDAGSSYEQYF.

Details on this clonotype: An end of the junction does not agree with germline; a read error may underlie this. The chain joins TRBV7-9 to TRBJ2-5; D ambiguous. Germline V gene lookup returns CDR1 SEHNR and CDR2 FQNEAQ (reference sequence). The CDR3 totals 12 residues. Here the CDR3 reads CASSLVGETRYF. CDR3 DNA sequence: TGTGCCAGCAGCTTGGTTGGAGAGACCCGGTACTTC.

The J gene is TRBJ2-7, the V gene TRBV7-2; TRBD2 aligns across 8 bases. The germline CDR1 and CDR2 sequences are SGHTA and FQGNSA. The CDR3 contains 15 residues. V trimming: 3 bases; J trimming: 3 bases; junction bases outside the gene matches: 7. The chain's CDR3 is CASSFSGGWSYEQYF. The DNA for the CDR3 is TGTGCCAGCAGCTTCAGCGGGGGTTGGAGCTACGAGCAGTACTTC.